These T cell receptor beta chains were read from a single sample in a study of blood T cells in healthy people across ages. Via MiXCR, TCRdb re-called the 5' RACE reads, giving one row per CDR3 protein. This sample carries about 800,000 distinct CDR3 sequences, more than 45% of them seen once, and the ten largest clones take 20% to 25%. Sequencing was performed on blood. The source of these receptors is a man younger than 40 in good health. Both conserved end residues are part of each CDR3. The D gene is left open where the match is weak. Not all rows give a size; the values are once, few, many and, for expanded clones, a class.

V gene: TRBV3-1
clone size: -
D gene: TRBD2
J gene: TRBJ2-6
CDR3 DNA: TGTGCCAGCAGCTCCCATGGACTAGCGGGAGTAGGACCTGGGGCCAACGTCCTGACTTTC
CDR3 protein: CASSSHGLAGVGPGANVLTF

V gene: TRBV7-2
clone size: -
D gene: TRBD2
J gene: TRBJ2-1
CDR3 DNA: TGTGCCAGCAGCTTGCTGCGGGGGGGAGGGAATGAGCAGTTCTTC
CDR3 protein: CASSLLRGGGNEQFF

V gene: TRBV4-2
clone size: -
D gene: -
J gene: TRBJ2-3
CDR3 DNA: TGTGCCAGCAGCCAAGAAGGTATGCGGCAGACAGATACGCAGTATTTT
CDR3 protein: CASSQEGMRQTDTQYF

V gene: TRBV9
clone size: -
D gene: -
J gene: TRBJ2-5
CDR3 DNA: TGTGCCAGCAGCGACTATAGAAAGGGGGAGACCCAGTACTTC
CDR3 protein: CASSDYRKGETQYF

V gene: TRBV20-1
clone size: -
D gene: -
J gene: TRBJ2-3
CDR3 DNA: TGCAGTGCTAGCCTACGAGCGTCAGATACGCAGTATTTT
CDR3 protein: CSASLRASDTQYF

V gene: TRBV3-1
clone size: -
D gene: -
J gene: TRBJ1-1
CDR3 DNA: TGTGCCAGCAGCCCGGAGTCAGGAGGAGCTTTCTTT
CDR3 protein: CASSPESGGAFF

V gene: TRBV20-1
clone size: -
D gene: TRBD2
J gene: TRBJ2-7
CDR3 DNA: TGCAGTGCCCAGGGACTAGCGGGTCCATACGAGCAGTACTTC
CDR3 protein: CSAQGLAGPYEQYF

V gene: TRBV7-3
clone size: -
D gene: TRBD1
J gene: TRBJ2-1
CDR3 DNA: TGTGCCAGCAGCGTGACAGGGGGGCACAATGAGCAGTTCTTC
CDR3 protein: CASSVTGGHNEQFF

V gene: TRBV20-1
clone size: -
D gene: TRBD2
J gene: TRBJ2-7
CDR3 DNA: TGCAGTGCTAGAGATCGCAATAGCGGGAGCGGAGAGCAGTACTTC
CDR3 protein: CSARDRNSGSGEQYF

V gene: TRBV29-1
clone size: few
D gene: TRBD2
J gene: TRBJ2-7
CDR3 DNA: TGCAGCGTTGTGAGGGAGGGAAGCTCCTACGAGCAGTACTTC
CDR3 protein: CSVVREGSSYEQYF

V gene: TRBV7-2
clone size: -
D gene: -
J gene: TRBJ2-3
CDR3 DNA: TGTGCCAGCAGTACTAACGGGGGAACAGATACGCGGTATTTT
CDR3 protein: CASSTNGGTDTRYF

V gene: TRBV6-2/TRBV6-3
clone size: -
D gene: -
J gene: TRBJ1-4
CDR3 DNA: TGTGCCAGCAAACGACCAGGACCTCCCGCCGGGGCAACTAATGAAAAACTGTTTTTT
CDR3 protein: CASKRPGPPAGATNEKLFF

V gene: TRBV5-1
clone size: -
D gene: -
J gene: TRBJ2-7
CDR3 DNA: TGCGCCAGCAGCCCCGCCGGACTTAGCGGAAGTTACGAGCAGTACTTC
CDR3 protein: CASSPAGLSGSYEQYF

V gene: TRBV14
clone size: once
D gene: -
J gene: TRBJ1-2
CDR3 DNA: TGTGCCAGCAGCCAGACACGGGGAGATGGCTACACCTTC
CDR3 protein: CASSQTRGDGYTF

V gene: TRBV27
clone size: -
D gene: -
J gene: TRBJ1-2
CDR3 DNA: TGTGCCAGCGGCCCCCCGACGAGTGACTACACCTTC
CDR3 protein: CASGPPTSDYTF

V gene: TRBV7-9
clone size: few
D gene: -
J gene: TRBJ2-7
CDR3 DNA: TGTGCCAGCAGCCTAATCCCACAGGAGTACTCCTACGAGCAGTACTTC
CDR3 protein: CASSLIPQEYSYEQYF

V gene: TRBV29-1
clone size: -
D gene: -
J gene: TRBJ2-5
CDR3 DNA: TGCAGCGTTCACAATTCAGAGACCCAGTACTTC
CDR3 protein: CSVHNSETQYF

V gene: TRBV12-3/TRBV12-4
clone size: -
D gene: -
J gene: TRBJ1-1
CDR3 DNA: TGTGCCAGCAGACAGTGGGTGAACACTGAAGCTTTCTTT
CDR3 protein: CASRQWVNTEAFF

V gene: TRBV20-1
clone size: -
D gene: TRBD2
J gene: TRBJ2-1
CDR3 DNA: TGCAGTGCTAGAGATTCAGCGGGAGTGTCCTACAATGAGCAGTTCTTC
CDR3 protein: CSARDSAGVSYNEQFF

V gene: TRBV7-2
clone size: once
D gene: -
J gene: TRBJ1-5
CDR3 DNA: TGCGCCAGCAGCTGGGGGGCGGTGGGGGATCAGCCCCAGCATTTT
CDR3 protein: CASSWGAVGDQPQHF

V gene: TRBV20-1
clone size: -
D gene: TRBD1
J gene: TRBJ2-7
CDR3 DNA: TGCAGTGCTAGGGACAGGCCCAATTCCTACGAGCAGTACTTC
CDR3 protein: CSARDRPNSYEQYF

V gene: TRBV18
clone size: -
D gene: TRBD1
J gene: TRBJ2-7
CDR3 DNA: TGTGCCAGCTCTCCAAACGCCGGGACAGGGGTCCACGAGCAGTACTTC
CDR3 protein: CASSPNAGTGVHEQYF

V gene: TRBV27
clone size: once
D gene: TRBD1
J gene: TRBJ1-2
CDR3 DNA: TGTGCCAGCAGTAAGGGACAGGGATATGGCTACACCTTC
CDR3 protein: CASSKGQGYGYTF

V gene: TRBV10-3
clone size: -
D gene: -
J gene: TRBJ1-2
CDR3 DNA: TGTGCCATCAGTGAGTCGAGGGGGGATCATGGCTACACCTTC
CDR3 protein: CAISESRGDHGYTF

V gene: TRBV5-1
clone size: -
D gene: -
J gene: TRBJ1-2
CDR3 DNA: TGCGCCAGCAGCTTGCGGCTTTCCAACTATGGCTACACCTTC
CDR3 protein: CASSLRLSNYGYTF

V gene: TRBV2
clone size: -
D gene: TRBD2
J gene: TRBJ2-1
CDR3 DNA: TGTGCCAGCAGTGATGTGCCTAGCGGGGGCAGTGAGCAGTTCTTC
CDR3 protein: CASSDVPSGGSEQFF

V gene: TRBV4-2
clone size: -
D gene: -
J gene: TRBJ2-1
CDR3 DNA: TGTGCCTGCAGCCAAATAAATGAGCAGTTCTTC
CDR3 protein: CACSQINEQFF

V gene: TRBV27
clone size: -
D gene: -
J gene: TRBJ2-7
CDR3 DNA: TGTGCCAGCAGTTTACGACCGTTAGGCTCCTACGAGCAGTACTTC
CDR3 protein: CASSLRPLGSYEQYF

V gene: TRBV6-5
clone size: -
D gene: -
J gene: TRBJ1-1
CDR3 DNA: TGTGCCAGCAGTCCGATCCGGGACATCGGAGGTGGTGAAGCTTTCTTT
CDR3 protein: CASSPIRDIGGGEAFF

V gene: TRBV2
clone size: -
D gene: -
J gene: TRBJ2-6
CDR3 DNA: TGTGCCAGCCAGGGGTCTGGGGCCAACGTCCTGACTTTC
CDR3 protein: CASQGSGANVLTF

V gene: TRBV4-3
clone size: -
D gene: TRBD2
J gene: TRBJ2-7
CDR3 DNA: TGCGCCAGCAGCCAAGAGGGGCTTAGCGGGACCTCCTACGAGCAGTACTTC
CDR3 protein: CASSQEGLSGTSYEQYF

V gene: TRBV4-2
clone size: few
D gene: -
J gene: TRBJ2-3
CDR3 DNA: TGTGCCAGCAGCCAAGAGGGATCAGGGTCAGATACGCAGTATTTT
CDR3 protein: CASSQEGSGSDTQYF

V gene: TRBV7-9
clone size: -
D gene: -
J gene: TRBJ2-7
CDR3 DNA: TGTGCCAGCAGCTTAGGGGCCTCAACCTCCTACGAGCAGTACTTC
CDR3 protein: CASSLGASTSYEQYF

V gene: TRBV3-1
clone size: few
D gene: TRBD2
J gene: TRBJ2-6
CDR3 DNA: TGTGCCAGCAGCCAAGGGGGAGGGTCTGGGGCCAACGTCCTGACTTTC
CDR3 protein: CASSQGGGSGANVLTF

V gene: TRBV12-3/TRBV12-4
clone size: -
D gene: -
J gene: TRBJ1-1
CDR3 DNA: TGTGCCAGCAGTACCCGGCGCCAGACTGAAGCTTTCTTT
CDR3 protein: CASSTRRQTEAFF

V gene: TRBV7-2
clone size: few
D gene: -
J gene: TRBJ2-7
CDR3 DNA: TGTGCCAGCAGCTTCGCCTTGACACGAACCGAGCAGTACTTC
CDR3 protein: CASSFALTRTEQYF

V gene: TRBV6-1
clone size: -
D gene: -
J gene: TRBJ2-5
CDR3 DNA: TGTGCCAGCACTAGGGAGAGGCAAGAGACCCAGTACTTC
CDR3 protein: CASTRERQETQYF